The 10 T cell receptor beta chains below all came from one sample that was sequenced in a study of breast tumors, draining lymph nodes, adjacent tissues. TCRdb called the multiplex PCR reads again in MiXCR, with one record for every CDR3 protein. The sample lists around 300,000 distinct CDR3 sequences, over 30% occurring once. Breast cancer patients provided tissue from their axillary draining lymph nodes. The specimen sequenced was axillary lymph node tissue. The receptors come from a female donor with breast cancer. Some clones in this sample may be carry-over from other donors' samples.

A remark on this clonotype: This sequence may be a read error, since a much larger clone differs from it by one base. The chain links TRBV11-3 to TRBJ2-3; 7 nucleotides match TRBD2. The CDR3 loop spans 19 amino acids. Unmatched junction bases numbered 16, after V lost 0 bases and J lost 4 bases. Germline lookup yields CDR1 SGHNT and CDR2 YENEEA. CDR3 in DNA: TGTGCCAGCAGCTTAGACACGACTACCGGGAGGATGGGGGCAGATACGCAGTATTTT. Its protein is CASSLDTTTGRMGADTQYF.

The chain uses TRBV2 and TRBJ1-2, with a weak D call TRBD1 (5 bases). V was cut by 10 bases and J by 5 bases, with 14 bases left in between. Looked up from germline, CDR1 is SNHLY and CDR2 is FYNNEI. CDR3 length: 12 amino acids. CDR3 residues: CATTGRGYGYTF. The CDR3 bases are TGTGCCACAACGGGTAGGGGTTATGGCTACACCTTC.

The rearrangement uses TRBV12-3 or TRBV12-4 and TRBJ2-5, with D uncertain. Trimming pared 3 bases from V and 5 bases from J, leaving 7 bases between. This CDR3 region has 12 residues. CDR3 DNA: TGTGCCAGCAGTTTTTACGGGGAGACCCAGTACTTC. Translated, it gives CASSFYGETQYF.

This clonotype has only a few counts. The chain has TRBV6-2 or TRBV6-3 and TRBJ2-1, with TRBD1 matching 8 bases. This CDR3 has 14 amino acids. The germline gives CDR1 MNHEY, CDR2 SVGEGT. J lost 8 bases, V lost 3 bases, and 6 bases had no gene match. CDR3 in DNA: TGTGCCAGCAGTTATCACGACAGGGGCGATGAGCAGTTCTTC. It translates to CASSYHDRGDEQFF.

V is TRBV20-1 and J is TRBJ2-2; TRBD2 matches 12 bases. The CDR3 sequence is 16 residues long. Germline V gene data show CDR1 as DFQATT and CDR2 as SNEGSKA (reference sequence). The trim removed 0 bases at V and 7 bases at J, leaving 6 bases unmatched. The CDR3: CSARERTSGAFGELFF. The CDR3 DNA reads TGCAGTGCTAGAGAAAGGACTAGCGGGGCGTTCGGGGAGCTGTTTTTT.

Points on this clonotype: The DNA is left out, because the CDR3 cannot be placed on it with certainty; the CDR3 is given as TCRdb lists it. This chain links TRBV7-2 with TRBJ2-5; TRBD1 is the table's D call and was not checked against the DNA. Including both end residues, the CDR3 is 22 amino acids long. From germline, CDR1 is SGHTA and CDR2 FQGNSA. This CDR3 reads CASSFYICSATGSGGGQETQYF.

This chain joins TRBV6-6 and TRBJ2-7; 12 bases align to TRBD2. This CDR3 is 14 amino acids long. Germline assignment: CDR1 MNHNY and CDR2 SVGAGI (reference sequence). V dropped 7 bases and J dropped 2; count of bases not matched to a gene: 3. The CDR3 loop reads CASNLAGGPYEQYF. In nucleotides, the CDR3 is TGTGCCAGCAATCTAGCGGGAGGGCCCTACGAGCAGTACTTC.

This clonotype came up many times. The chain recombines TRBV7-6 with TRBJ2-1; 15 bases fit TRBD2. Germline CDR1 is SGHVS and CDR2 is FNYEAQ. V lost 4 bases and J lost 6; bases outside the gene matches: 10. The CDR3 contains 18 residues. In DNA, the CDR3 is TGTGCCAGCAGCTCCCGGACTAGCGGGAGGGCGGTCGCCAATGAGCAGTTCTTC. It specifies CASSSRTSGRAVANEQFF.

The J gene is TRBJ2-6, the V gene TRBV6-5; 7 positions agree with TRBD1. Germline CDR1 reads MNHEY; CDR2 reads SVGAGI. After removal of 6 bases from V and 0 bases from J, the junction contained 8 bases not matched to a gene. CDR3 length equals 17 residues. The chain's CDR3 is CASSGTAHFSGANVLTF. The CDR3 DNA follows: TGTGCCAGCAGCGGGACAGCGCATTTCTCTGGGGCCAACGTCCTGACTTTC.

In the case of this clonotype: One base away lies a much larger clone, so this may be a sequencing read error. It is likely a read error, because the conserved phenylalanine at the end of the CDR3 is missing. This chain uses TRBV7-2 with TRBJ2-7; D uncertain. Germline values: CDR1 SGHTA, CDR2 FQGNSA. Between the trimmed V and J ends, which lost 7 bases and 0 bases, there was a span of 13 bases. The CDR3 covers 14 residues. CDR3 sequence (DNA): TGTGCCAGCACCTCTTCCAAAGCCTCCTACGAGCAGTACCTC. Protein product: CASTSSKASYEQYL.